This entry features one T cell receptor (beta chain) sequence. The data stem from a study of blood T cell repertoires in COVID-19. Study-wide background: T cells, B-cell-depleted T cells, or PBMCs provided the cDNA or gDNA that served as material.

The germline V gene encodes CDR1 SGHKS and CDR2 YYEKEE (reference sequence). The CDR3 has 13 amino acids. V was cut by 2 bases and J by 1 base, with 6 bases left in between. The repertoire was sequenced with immunoSEQ multiplex PCR; TCRdb's copy has only in-frame clones and lacks some. Seen here are approximately 90,000 clones, about 80% observed once, and the top ten hold about half. The chain employs TRBV5-5 and TRBJ1-1; D remains ambiguous. The source material was peripheral blood. The sequence derives from a human donor in a cohort sampled during active COVID-19. CDR3 DNA: TGTGCCAGCAGCTTCAATCAGAACACTGAAGCTTTCTTT. Translated: CASSFNQNTEAFF.